In this sample, the clone carrying this T cell receptor (beta chain) turned up a few times. Antigen specificity is unknown. The data belong to a study of T cells in Graves' hyperthyroidism and ophthalmopathy. General observations from the study: The model predicted ophthalmopathy a median around 6.5 months before onset.

RNA transcripts yielded amplified TCR beta CDR3 regions. Primed by the HTBI set, a first-round RT-PCR was run on the TCR CDR3. MiXCR, run by TCRdb on the multiplex PCR reads, gives a single entry per CDR3 protein. Altogether just under 750,000 distinct CDR3 sequences are present, 30% to 40% being singletons, with the ten largest covering around 31%. Each patient was aged 18 to 65 and had newly diagnosed hyperthyroidism of under 2 months' duration. Criteria for exclusion of patients were uncontrolled infection, other autoimmune disease, pregnancy or lactation. CDR1 and CDR2 (germline): SGHTS, YDEGEE. V lost 1 base, J lost 2 bases, and 10 bases lay in between. The CDR3 length is 15 residues.

This clonotype originated in a woman aged 40 to 50 with Graves' hyperthyroidism. The sequencing sample was made of blood. The chain carries TRBV5-8 and TRBJ1-5; D gene unclear. The CDR3 bases are TGTGCCAGCAGCTTGTTCCTCCGGGGCAATCAGCCCCAGCATTTT. It specifies CASSLFLRGNQPQHF.